One and the same sample provided the 2 T cell receptor beta chains below, sequenced in a study of blood T cell repertoires in COVID-19. The protocol was immunoSEQ multiplex PCR, while the TCRdb copy is restricted to in-frame clones and leaves out a portion. Of roughly 190,000 clones listed, about 85% are singletons. Sequenced: peripheral blood. The receptors derive from a man between 60 and 75 years old with active or convalescent COVID-19.

This clone was picked up one time. The V and J genes are TRBV18 and TRBJ1-4, with D tentatively TRBD1 (6 bases). V lost 1 base and J 11 bases, leaving 8 bases between the germline ends. Germline assignment: CDR1 KGHSH and CDR2 LQKENI. The CDR3 runs to 12 residues. The CDR3 here is CASSPQGGKLFF. The DNA for the CDR3 is TGTGCCAGCTCACCACAGGGGGGGAAACTGTTTTTT.

This sequence joins TRBV5-1 and TRBJ2-5; 8 bases line up with TRBD2. The CDR3 length is 16 residues. Trimming removed 2 bases from V and 1 base from J; junction bases left unmatched: 7. Germline loops: CDR1 SGHRS, CDR2 YFSETQ. This CDR3 reads CASSFRGGRTQETQYF. DNA of the CDR3: TGCGCCAGCAGCTTCCGCGGGGGGCGCACCCAAGAGACCCAGTACTTC.